These T cell receptor beta chains were read from a single sample in a study of blood T cell repertoires in COVID-19. Profiled with immunoSEQ multiplex PCR; TCRdb holds only in-frame clones, not every one. The sample has 120,000 or so clones; 75% to 90% are singletons. Sequencing was performed on peripheral blood. Source of these receptors: a man between 65 and 80 years old with active or convalescent COVID-19. The CDR3 runs from the conserved cysteine through the conserved F or W. A D gene is named only where the DNA matches it firmly. Size is stated for part of the rows, as once, few or many counts, or as a class when the clone is expanded.

D gene: TRBD2
V gene: TRBV28
clone size: .
J gene: TRBJ2-6
CDR3 DNA: TGTGCCAGCACTCCCGGGGGGGAGGCTGGGGCCAACGTCCTGACTTTC
CDR3 protein: CASTPGGEAGANVLTF

D gene: .
V gene: TRBV28
clone size: once
J gene: TRBJ1-4
CDR3 DNA: TGTGCCAGCAGTGGGCGACAGGAAAAACTGTTTTTT
CDR3 protein: CASSGRQEKLFF

D gene: .
V gene: TRBV2
clone size: few
J gene: TRBJ1-4
CDR3 DNA: TGTGCCAGCAGAGGCAGCGTTAATGAAAAACTGTTTTTT
CDR3 protein: CASRGSVNEKLFF

D gene: .
V gene: TRBV19
clone size: .
J gene: TRBJ1-4
CDR3 DNA: TGTGCCAGTGGTGGGGGGTGGACTGAAAAACTGTTTTTT
CDR3 protein: CASGGGWTEKLFF

D gene: TRBD1
V gene: TRBV5-1
clone size: .
J gene: TRBJ1-6
CDR3 DNA: TGCGCCAGCAGCTGGACAGGTGACCATTCCGACTATAATTCACCCCTCCACTTT
CDR3 protein: CASSWTGDHSDYNSPLHF

D gene: .
V gene: TRBV2
clone size: .
J gene: TRBJ2-6
CDR3 DNA: TGTGCCAGCGGGGCTTACTCTGGGGCCAACGTCCTGACTTTC
CDR3 protein: CASGAYSGANVLTF

D gene: .
V gene: TRBV9
clone size: .
J gene: TRBJ2-1
CDR3 DNA: TGTGCCAGCAGCATAGTAGATGAGCAGTTCTTC
CDR3 protein: CASSIVDEQFF

D gene: .
V gene: TRBV28
clone size: .
J gene: TRBJ1-5
CDR3 DNA: TGTGCCAGCTTCCGGGTTAGTAGCAATCAGCCCCAGCATTTT
CDR3 protein: CASFRVSSNQPQHF

D gene: TRBD2
V gene: TRBV19
clone size: once
J gene: TRBJ2-7
CDR3 DNA: TGTGCCAGTAGTACGGGACTAGCGGGGATTAGCTCCTACGAGCAGTACTTC
CDR3 protein: CASSTGLAGISSYEQYF

D gene: TRBD1
V gene: TRBV28
clone size: .
J gene: TRBJ1-2
CDR3 DNA: TGTGCCAGCAGGAATGGGGAAGCAGGGGGGATTTGGGGTTATGGCTACACCTTC
CDR3 protein: CASRNGEAGGIWGYGYTF

D gene: TRBD1
V gene: TRBV7-9
clone size: few
J gene: TRBJ1-2
CDR3 DNA: TGTGCCATCGAGGGACAGGACAACTATGGCTACACCTTC
CDR3 protein: CAIEGQDNYGYTF

D gene: TRBD1
V gene: TRBV28
clone size: .
J gene: TRBJ1-4
CDR3 DNA: TGTGCCAGCAGTTTTAACCGGCCGGGACAGGATGAAAAACTGTTTTTT
CDR3 protein: CASSFNRPGQDEKLFF

D gene: .
V gene: TRBV30
clone size: .
J gene: TRBJ2-2
CDR3 DNA: TGTGCCTGGAGTGTACTTGGCAGGATAACCGCGAACACCGGGGAGCTGTTTTTT
CDR3 protein: CAWSVLGRITANTGELFF

D gene: .
V gene: TRBV6-2/TRBV6-3
clone size: .
J gene: TRBJ1-6
CDR3 DNA: TGTGCCAGCAGTTACCGGGAGCATAATTCACCCCTCCACTTT
CDR3 protein: CASSYREHNSPLHF

D gene: TRBD1
V gene: TRBV3-1/TRBV3-2
clone size: .
J gene: TRBJ1-2
CDR3 DNA: TGTGCCAGCAGCCAAATCTTGACAGGGCTTTCCTATGGCTACACCTTC
CDR3 protein: CASSQILTGLSYGYTF

D gene: TRBD2
V gene: TRBV19
clone size: .
J gene: TRBJ2-3
CDR3 DNA: TGTGCCAGTAGTGGAGGCGGGGGGACAACGGGCACAGATACGCAGTATTTT
CDR3 protein: CASSGGGGTTGTDTQYF

D gene: .
V gene: TRBV2
clone size: once
J gene: TRBJ2-1
CDR3 DNA: TGTGCCAGCAGCGAACTAGGCGGCAGGGTCGATGAGCAGTTCTTC
CDR3 protein: CASSELGGRVDEQFF

D gene: .
V gene: TRBV19
clone size: .
J gene: TRBJ2-2
CDR3 DNA: TGTGCCAGTAGTCGGGGGACGCCCCCCGGGGAGCTGTTTTTT
CDR3 protein: CASSRGTPPGELFF

D gene: .
V gene: TRBV14
clone size: once
J gene: TRBJ1-1
CDR3 DNA: TGTGCCAGCAGCCAATGGAGGAACACTGAAGCTTTCTTT
CDR3 protein: CASSQWRNTEAFF

D gene: .
V gene: TRBV5-8
clone size: .
J gene: TRBJ2-7
CDR3 DNA: TGTGCCAGCAGCTCCTTTAAGGGGGAGCAGTACTTC
CDR3 protein: CASSSFKGEQYF

D gene: .
V gene: TRBV27
clone size: .
J gene: TRBJ1-6
CDR3 DNA: TGTGCCAGCAGGGGGGGCTCCTATAATTCACCCCTCCACTTT
CDR3 protein: CASRGGSYNSPLHF

D gene: .
V gene: TRBV7-2
clone size: .
J gene: TRBJ2-1
CDR3 DNA: TGTGCCAGCAGTCCGGGAGTTAGCTCCTACAATGAGCAGTTCTTC
CDR3 protein: CASSPGVSSYNEQFF

D gene: .
V gene: TRBV9
clone size: once
J gene: TRBJ1-1
CDR3 DNA: TGTGCCAGCAGCCCTAGGACAGACACTGAAGCTTTCTTT
CDR3 protein: CASSPRTDTEAFF

D gene: TRBD2
V gene: TRBV6-5
clone size: .
J gene: TRBJ2-7
CDR3 DNA: TGTGCCAGCAGTTACTGGGGACTAGCGGGGTCGTACGAGCAGTACTTC
CDR3 protein: CASSYWGLAGSYEQYF

D gene: .
V gene: TRBV14
clone size: .
J gene: TRBJ1-1
CDR3 DNA: TGTGCCAGCAGCCAAGAGGGACACGTAAGGGACACTGAAGCTTTCTTT
CDR3 protein: CASSQEGHVRDTEAFF

D gene: .
V gene: TRBV5-1
clone size: .
J gene: TRBJ1-1
CDR3 DNA: TGCGCCAGCACCCCCCCGGGAAACACTGAAGCTTTCTTT
CDR3 protein: CASTPPGNTEAFF

D gene: .
V gene: TRBV3-1/TRBV3-2
clone size: .
J gene: TRBJ2-7
CDR3 DNA: TGTGCCAGCAGCCAAGTTTTTGCGGGCGTAGAGCAGTACTTC
CDR3 protein: CASSQVFAGVEQYF

D gene: TRBD2
V gene: TRBV28
clone size: .
J gene: TRBJ2-5
CDR3 DNA: TGTGCCAGCAGTGGGAGCGGGAGAGGGCAAGAGACCCAGTACTTC
CDR3 protein: CASSGSGRGQETQYF

D gene: TRBD1
V gene: TRBV5-1
clone size: .
J gene: TRBJ2-5
CDR3 DNA: TGCGCCAGCAGCGGGGACAGGGGACGACAAGAGACCCAGTACTTC
CDR3 protein: CASSGDRGRQETQYF

D gene: TRBD2
V gene: TRBV30
clone size: .
J gene: TRBJ2-3
CDR3 DNA: TGTGCCTGGAGCCAAGGCCTAGCGGCTAGCACAGATACGCAGTATTTT
CDR3 protein: CAWSQGLAASTDTQYF

D gene: TRBD2
V gene: TRBV5-6
clone size: .
J gene: TRBJ2-1
CDR3 DNA: TGTGCCAGCAGCTTTGGGCTAGCGGGAGGTGGAGAGCAGTTCTTC
CDR3 protein: CASSFGLAGGGEQFF

D gene: TRBD1
V gene: TRBV19
clone size: .
J gene: TRBJ2-1
CDR3 DNA: TGTGCCAGTAGACTGGACAGGGGCTCCTACAATGAGCAGTTCTTC
CDR3 protein: CASRLDRGSYNEQFF

D gene: TRBD1
V gene: TRBV2
clone size: .
J gene: TRBJ2-5
CDR3 DNA: TGTGCCAGTACCCGGGACAGGGCGGAGACCCAGTACTTC
CDR3 protein: CASTRDRAETQYF

D gene: TRBD1
V gene: TRBV5-1
clone size: .
J gene: TRBJ1-2
CDR3 DNA: TGCGCCAGCAGCCCCCTGGGACAGTCGGCCTACACCTTC
CDR3 protein: CASSPLGQSAYTF

D gene: TRBD2
V gene: TRBV27
clone size: .
J gene: TRBJ2-5
CDR3 DNA: TGTGCCAGCAGTTCGGGACTAGCGGGAGGAAAGACCCAGTACTTC
CDR3 protein: CASSSGLAGGKTQYF